The 12 T cell receptor beta chains presented below share a single source sample, sequenced in a study of blood T cell repertoires in COVID-19. The assay was immunoSEQ multiplex PCR, and TCRdb's table has in-frame clones only and misses some. In the table there are roughly 260,000 clones, approximately 83% of which are singletons. Material for sequencing was PBMCs or T cells enriched from blood (not recorded which). Receptors were obtained from a woman between 50 and 59 years old who had recovered from COVID-19.

The V call is TRBV5-1, the J call TRBJ1-1; maybe TRBD1 (5 bases). The V gene's germline CDR1 is SGHRS and CDR2 YFSETQ. This CDR3 is 15 amino acids long. Trimming removed 0 bases at V and 2 bases at J, with 11 bases between. CDR3 sequence: CASSLDWGLNTEAFF. In DNA, the CDR3 is TGCGCCAGCAGCTTGGATTGGGGCCTTAACACTGAAGCTTTCTTT.

The chain is built from TRBV10-3 and TRBJ2-7, with D possibly TRBD1 on 6 matching bases. V gave up 3 bases and J gave up 0 bases, with 15 bases separating them. Germline V gene data show CDR1 as ENHRY and CDR2 as SYGVKD. CDR3 size: 16 residues. CDR3 in amino acids: CAISDFRQVNSYEQYF. Written as DNA, the CDR3 is TGTGCCATCAGTGACTTCCGACAGGTGAACTCCTACGAGCAGTACTTC.

This chain joins TRBV28 and TRBJ2-7, with D tentatively TRBD1 (5 bases). The germline gives CDR1 MDHEN, CDR2 SYDVKM. This CDR3 is built from 14 residues. V was clipped by 7 bases and J by 3 bases, with 16 bases between them. CDR3 sequence: CASTDQGTFYEQYF. For the CDR3, the DNA is TGTGCCAGCACCGATCAGGGAACTTTCTACGAGCAGTACTTC.

J is TRBJ1-2 and V is TRBV24-1; D may be TRBD1 (6 bases). The V gene's germline CDR1 is KGHDR and CDR2 SFDVKD. The CDR3 covers 12 residues. V lost 11 bases to trimming and J lost 6 bases, with 15 bases between them. CDR3 amino acids: CAIQSDSDGYTF. The CDR3 region has the DNA TGTGCCATCCAATCGGACAGCGATGGCTACACCTTC.

This clone was detected once. The J gene is TRBJ2-1, the V gene TRBV28; a possible D gene is TRBD1 (6 bases). V was cut by 2 bases and J by 5 bases, with 13 bases left in between. The CDR3 has 15 residues. In germline, CDR1 is MDHEN, CDR2 SYDVKM. The CDR3 bases are TGTGCCAGCAGTTTACAGGGGCGTTTAAACAATGAGCAGTTCTTC. It codes for CASSLQGRLNNEQFF. Complete variable domain (other parts from reference TRBV28 and TRBJ2-1): DVKVTQSSRYLVKRTGEKVFLECVQDMDHENMFWYRQDPGLGLRLIYFSYDVKMKEKGDIPEGYSVSREKKERFSLILESASTNQTSMYLCASSLQGRLNNEQFFGPGTRLTVL.

This sequence joins TRBV7-9 and TRBJ2-2; 12 positions agree with TRBD2. The germline V gene has CDR1 SEHNR and CDR2 FQNEAQ (reference sequence). V shed 4 bases, J shed 5 bases, and the junction held 5 bases outside the gene matches. This CDR3 is 16 amino acids long. This CDR3 reads CASSSGLAGWTGELFF. In nucleotides, the CDR3 is TGTGCCAGCAGCTCAGGACTAGCGGGATGGACCGGGGAGCTGTTTTTT.

The rearrangement uses TRBV7-2 and TRBJ1-5; the D gene is possibly TRBD1 (6 bases). V dropped 1 base and J dropped 4 bases, with 14 bases sitting between them. Per the germline V gene, CDR1 is SGHTA and CDR2 is FQGNSA. CDR3 length: 16 amino acids. CDR3 DNA sequence: TGTGCCAGCAGCTTAGAATACGGGGGGCGAAATCAGCCCCAGCATTTT. It translates to CASSLEYGGRNQPQHF.

V usage is TRBV5-4 and J usage is TRBJ1-4; TRBD1 is a possible D gene (5 bases). The V end lost 1 base, the J end lost 4 bases, and 14 bases lay between the germline ends. The CDR3 totals 16 residues. Germline values: CDR1 SGHNT, CDR2 YYREEE (reference sequence). CDR3 residues: CASSLSGSRVNEKLFF. The CDR3 DNA follows: TGTGCCAGCAGCTTGAGTGGCTCCAGGGTTAATGAAAAACTGTTTTTT.

This sequence joins TRBV6-1 and TRBJ2-2; TRBD1 is a possible D gene (5 bases). The CDR3 is 15 residues long. Germline V lookup: CDR1 MNHNS, CDR2 SASEGT. The V gene lost 2 bases and the J gene lost 5 bases, with 12 bases spanning the gap. CDR3 amino acids: CASSESAGLTGELFF. The CDR3 bases are TGTGCCAGCAGTGAAAGCGCAGGGTTAACCGGGGAGCTGTTTTTT.

The chain links TRBV19 to TRBJ1-5; maybe TRBD1 (6 bases). Germline-derived CDR1 and CDR2 are LNHDA and SQIVND (reference sequence). V was trimmed by 3 bases and J by 3 bases, leaving 9 bases between them. This CDR3 contains 14 residues. The CDR3 region is CASSIRTVNQPQHF. The CDR3 DNA follows: TGTGCCAGTAGTATCCGGACAGTCAATCAGCCCCAGCATTTT. The complete variable domain, with remaining parts taken from reference TRBV19 and TRBJ1-5, reads DGGITQSPKYLFRKEGQNVTLSCEQNLNHDAMYWYRQDPGQGLRLIYYSQIVNDFQKGDIAEGYSVSREKKESFPLTVTSAQKNPTAFYLCASSIRTVNQPQHFGDGTRLSIL.

This clone was detected ten times or more. V and J are TRBV7-2 and TRBJ1-2, with 10 positions matching TRBD1. The germline V gene has CDR1 SGHTA and CDR2 FQGNSA. The CDR3 has 14 amino acids. Trimming removed 1 base from V and 4 bases from J; junction bases left unmatched: 0. The CDR3: CASSLGDRGYGYTF. In nucleotides, the CDR3 is TGTGCCAGCAGCTTAGGGGACAGGGGCTATGGCTACACCTTC.

J is TRBJ2-3 and V is TRBV6-5; tentative D call: TRBD2 (5 bases). This CDR3 spans 15 amino acids. CDR1 MNHEY and CDR2 SVGAGI come from the germline V gene. With 6 bases removed from V and 0 bases from J, the gap between germline ends came to 13 bases. CDR3 sequence reads: CASRSGLVSTDTQYF. CDR3 nucleotides: TGTGCCAGCAGATCTGGACTCGTCAGCACAGATACGCAGTATTTT.